The 10 T cell receptor beta chains presented below share a single source sample, sequenced in a study of a mutant IDH1 vaccine in newly diagnosed glioma (dated by TCRdb to the early 2020s). Interpreted using the paper, the time point label stands for: baseline, week 1 (first vaccination visit). Reading the label with the study, this specimen's treatment or condition is: pre-vaccination baseline after standard-of-care therapy. The receptor library was made with the immunoSEQ multiplex PCR assay. TCRdb took this table from immuneACCESS and kept in-frame rearrangements with V and J called. Such tables lack part of the clones; where checked against another copy, unresolved V genes explain under half of the gap, and the rest is unexplained. This sample holds 60,000 to 75,000 clones; around four fifths were observed only once. Approximately 4.5% of the sample is in the top ten clones. Sequencing was performed on peripheral blood mononuclear cells (PBMCs), taken from a glioma patient treated with radiotherapy, temozolomide or both. The receptors come from a woman in her late teens or twenties with glioma. Some clones in this sample may be carry-over from other donors' samples.

This clone was seen only once. V usage is TRBV4-1 and J usage is TRBJ2-7; D gene ambiguous. This CDR3 spans 13 amino acids. Trimming left V 0 bases short and J 3 bases short, with 6 bases between. Germline V lookup: CDR1 MGHRA, CDR2 YSYEKL. The chain's CDR3 is CASSQDTYYEQYF. In DNA form, the CDR3 reads TGCGCCAGCAGCCAAGATACATACTACGAGCAGTACTTC.

V usage is TRBV29-1 and J usage is TRBJ2-5, with 11 bases lining up with TRBD2. CDR1 and CDR2 from the germline V gene are SQVTM and ANQGSEA. The V gene end was trimmed by 4 bases and the J gene end by 4 bases; junction bases not matched to a gene: 5. The CDR3 runs 14 residues. This CDR3 is CSVVLAGVGETQYF. The CDR3 nucleotides read TGCAGCGTTGTACTAGCGGGAGTTGGAGAGACCCAGTACTTC.

The rearrangement links TRBV4-1 to TRBJ2-5; 9 bases align to TRBD2. With V trimmed by 0 bases and J by 5 bases, 10 bases remained unmatched. The CDR3 runs to 17 residues. The germline CDR1 and CDR2 sequences are MGHRA and YSYEKL. In DNA form, the CDR3 reads TGCGCCAGCAGCCAAGAGGTTAGCGGGAGATTGGGGGAGACCCAGTACTTC. Encoded protein: CASSQEVSGRLGETQYF.

The gene calls are TRBV6-1 and TRBJ2-7; weak D call: TRBD1 (5 bases). Germline CDR1 and CDR2: MNHNS and SASEGT. This CDR3 has 13 residues. Trimming pared 9 bases from V and 3 bases from J, leaving 15 bases between. The CDR3 sequence is CASPSPGHYEQYF. The CDR3 DNA is TGTGCCAGTCCTAGTCCAGGACACTACGAGCAGTACTTC.

This sequence joins TRBV6-1 and TRBJ2-5; 11 bases match TRBD1. From germline, CDR1 is MNHNS and CDR2 SASEGT. V shed 3 bases and J 5 bases; nucleotides not matched to a gene: 2. This CDR3 is built from 14 residues. CDR3 sequence: CASSEDRGPETQYF. The DNA of the CDR3 is TGTGCCAGCAGTGAGGACAGGGGGCCGGAGACCCAGTACTTC.

This clone was recorded only once. The chain combines TRBV19 with TRBJ2-3, with D perhaps being TRBD1 or TRBD2 (6 bases each). Trimming stripped 7 bases from V and 5 bases from J, with 10 bases between. This CDR3 is 12 amino acids long. Germline assignment: CDR1 LNHDA and CDR2 SQIVND (reference sequence). CDR3 in DNA: TGTGCCAGTAATAGGGGGGAAGATACGCAGTATTTT. Encoded protein: CASNRGEDTQYF. Drawing the rest from reference TRBV19 and TRBJ2-3, the complete variable domain is DGGITQSPKYLFRKEGQNVTLSCEQNLNHDAMYWYRQDPGQGLRLIYYSQIVNDFQKGDIAEGYSVSREKKESFPLTVTSAQKNPTAFYLCASNRGEDTQYFGPGTRLTVL.

This chain links TRBV6-6 with TRBJ2-7; TRBD1 matches at 9 bases. This CDR3 comprises 14 residues. From germline, CDR1 is MNHNY and CDR2 SVGAGI (reference sequence). The V segment lost 5 bases and the J segment 3 bases; nucleotides outside the gene matches: 5. The CDR3 loop reads CASSVDRGVYEQYF. For the CDR3, the DNA is TGTGCCAGCAGTGTGGACAGGGGTGTCTACGAGCAGTACTTC.

The chain has TRBV25-1 and TRBJ2-7, with 9 bases that match TRBD2. This CDR3 is 17 amino acids long. The V gene's germline CDR1 is MGHDK and CDR2 SYGVNS. V dropped 1 base and J dropped 3; count of bases not matched to a gene: 10. CDR3 in DNA: TGTGCCAGCAGTGAATCGACCCCGGGACTAGCTTTCTACGAGCAGTACTTC. It specifies CASSESTPGLAFYEQYF.

This clone has just one count. CDR3 residues: CASSVGGLYPAFF. For the CDR3, the DNA is TGTGCCAGCAGCGTCGGGGGCCTCTATCCAGCTTTCTTT. The chain employs TRBV7-2 and TRBJ1-1, with D possibly matching TRBD1 (6 bases). The germline V and J ends were trimmed by 5 bases and 10 bases, with 17 bases remaining between them. CDR3 length: 13 amino acids. Germline CDR1 SGHTA, CDR2 FQGNSA.

The CDR3 loop is CASSSGLAEGEQYF. The CDR3 nucleotides are TGTGCCAGCAGCTCGGGACTAGCCGAAGGCGAGCAGTACTTC. V usage is TRBV9 and J usage is TRBJ2-7; TRBD2 aligns across 9 bases. The CDR3 runs to 14 residues. The germline CDR1 and CDR2 sequences are SGDLS and YYNGEE. The ends lost 4 bases at V and 6 bases at J; junction bases unmatched: 8.